The entry that follows covers one TCR beta chain sequence. This clonotype was picked up a small number of times. Its binding antigen is unknown. One end of the junction varies from germline; a read error may be responsible. This sample is part of a study of T-cell reconstitution after alpha-beta-depleted transplantation in children (TCRdb year 2016). At the level of the whole study: Using TCR repertoire profiling, the study followed T-cell immune reconstitution in a quantitative way in children after TCRalphabeta/CD19-depleted allogeneic hematopoietic cell transplantation.

The intended sense of this specimen's treatment or condition label: allogeneic hematopoietic cell transplantation with graft depleted of TCRalphabeta T cells and CD19 B cells. TCRalphabeta/CD19-depleted allogeneic hematopoietic cell grafts were given to the transplant recipients, all of whom were children. Broader findings and caveats from the paper: The high TCRbeta diversity at day 60 in some patients was ascribed to recipient T cells and intrathymic progenitors that had survived conditioning. Over subsequent months, a decline in hyperexpanded clone frequencies was noted, and after one year, T-cell counts and TCRbeta diversity were mostly ascribed to newly produced T cells. About two months after transplant, the apparently early recovery of alphabetaT-cell counts reportedly depended on just several hundred clones that had expanded rapidly and came from non-depleted graft cells.

The library relied on PCR. Data came from an Illumina HiSeq 2500. TCR library preparation used molecular barcoding, with unique molecular identifiers applied to normalize quantification of the TCRbeta repertoire. TCRdb handled the public reads itself, with Q25 trimming in fastp and clone calling in MiXCR, and kept productive beta chains. All rows with the same CDR3 protein become a single entry with the most common DNA and genes. This sample lists about 510,000 distinct CDR3 sequences; around 10% were detected once. The ten top clones hold around 15% of the sample. The cysteine opens and the phenylalanine closes a CDR3 of 13 amino acids. The CDR3 DNA has 39 bases and is translated from base 1. From the germline V gene, CDR1 is SQVTM and CDR2 is ANQGSEA.

The receptor's source is a female patient aged 2-10 years who had a stem cell transplant for aplastic anemia, so the T cells may come from the graft donor. This receptor chain uses TRBV29-1 and TRBJ1-5; the junction holds 7 bases that match TRBD1. This material consisted of PBMCs, mostly from graft donor cells, taken 180 days after TCRalphabeta/CD19-depleted stem cell transplant. CDR3 region: CSVEGTVGQPQHF. The sequenced DNA: TGCAGCGTAGAAGGGACAGTCGGGCAGCCCCAGCATTTT.